The entry that follows covers one T cell receptor (beta chain) sequence. The antigen remains undetermined. This specimen comes from a study of cytomegalovirus exposure and HLA in healthy donors. Study-level information: When fewer than 500 donors were genotyped, 80% to 90% of them were found to fall in the Caucasian-associated ancestry cluster. Study-level findings and limits: CMV serostatus was the only immune exposure information that was available. A link between a missense DCLRE1C variant and TCR beta V- and J-gene trimming emerged from a later analysis.

The CDR3 covers 15 residues. Germline V gene data show CDR1 as MGHRA and CDR2 as YSYEKL. V lost 0 bases and J 0 bases, leaving 9 bases between the germline ends. The PCR employed 60 Vbeta primers together with 13 Jbeta primers. The repertoire was sequenced with immunoSEQ multiplex PCR; TCRdb's copy has only in-frame clones and lacks some. This sample has tens of thousands of clones, with more than 60% found just once. Sequencing was performed on PBMCs. The rearrangement joins TRBV4-1 to TRBJ2-7; TRBD1 is a possible D gene (5 bases). This clonotype was sampled from a man in his fifties or sixties in good health and CMV-seropositive. Written as DNA, the CDR3 is TGCGCCAGCAGCCAAGAAGGGGAAAGCTCCTACGAGCAGTACTTC. Amino acid sequence: CASSQEGESSYEQYF.